This T cell receptor beta chain is from a study of PD-1 blockade in classical Hodgkin lymphoma. Time point defined: cycle 4 day 1 (C4D1), after about 6 weeks of nivolumab. Patients all relapsed after autologous stem cell transplantation, and there was variation in brentuximab vedotin exposure. Sequencing was performed with immunoSEQ multiplex PCR; in TCRdb, only in-frame clones are kept and a portion is missing. The profile shows tens of thousands of clones, around three quarters of them singletons. This TCR derives from a human donor with classical Hodgkin lymphoma. This sample comprised peripheral blood mononuclear cells (PBMCs), obtained before the fourth cycle of nivolumab.

In DNA, the CDR3 is TGCGCCAGCAGCCACTCCACAGGGGACGGCTCCTACGAGCAGTACTTC. Residues: CASSHSTGDGSYEQYF. The J gene is TRBJ2-7, the V gene TRBV4-1; 7 nucleotides agree with TRBD1. CDR1 MGHRA and CDR2 YSYEKL come from the germline V gene. V gave up 3 bases and J gave up 0 bases; unmatched junction bases: 8. CDR3 length: 16 residues.